The 4 T cell receptor beta chains given below trace back to one sample, sequenced in a study of blood T cell repertoires in COVID-19. TCRdb's table, derived via immunoSEQ multiplex PCR, lists solely in-frame clones and lacks some. This table has 280,000 or so clones, approximately 91% appearing once. Source material: peripheral blood. These receptors were obtained from a woman in her fifties or sixties with acute or convalescent COVID-19.

This chain uses TRBV4-1 with TRBJ2-3; D is unresolved. This CDR3 comprises 13 residues. With 0 bases removed from V and 5 bases from J, the gap between germline ends came to 6 bases. The V gene's germline CDR1 is MGHRA and CDR2 YSYEKL. The CDR3 DNA follows: TGCGCCAGCAGCCAAGATTTCGGAGATACGCAGTATTTT. It encodes CASSQDFGDTQYF.

Regarding this clone: One end of the junction is discordant with germline, which a read error may explain. The chain employs TRBV2 and TRBJ2-5; possible D gene TRBD1, 6 bases. The V gene's germline CDR1 is SNHLY and CDR2 FYNNEI. The CDR3 is 13 residues long. The CDR3 nucleotides read TGTGCAAGCAGATTACAGGGTCCTGAGACCCAGTACTTC. Its protein product is CASRLQGPETQYF.

This chain links TRBV3-1 (or the pseudogene TRBV3-2) with TRBJ1-1; D remains ambiguous. The CDR3 covers 14 residues. Germline loops: CDR1 LGHDT, CDR2 YNNKEL (reference sequence). V gave up 1 base and J gave up 5 bases, with 11 bases separating them. The CDR3 here is CASSQVAGVTEAFF. The CDR3 DNA reads TGTGCCAGCAGCCAAGTTGCCGGGGTGACTGAAGCTTTCTTT.

This clone was seen just once. The chain combines TRBV6-6 with TRBJ2-5, with D maybe TRBD1 (7 bases). The germline V gene has CDR1 MNHNY and CDR2 SVGAGI (reference sequence). The CDR3 has 16 amino acids. Trimming shortened V by 4 bases and J by 5 bases, and 20 bases separated the two germline ends. In nucleotides, the CDR3 is TGTGCCAGCAGTTTTGGCAGGGGGGCAGGGTGGGAGACCCAGTACTTC. It is translated as CASSFGRGAGWETQYF.